A single sample gave rise to the 14 T cell receptor beta chains below, sequenced in a study of early T cells in non-severe SARS-CoV-2 infection. Each CDR3 protein gets one entry after TCRdb re-called the 5' RACE reads with MiXCR. The sample carries 40,000 or so distinct CDR3 sequences, 5.5% to 7.5% recorded once. The sequenced material came from whole blood. The receptor set was obtained from an adult who was a healthcare worker with PCR-confirmed SARS-CoV-2 infection or an uninfected control (not recorded which).

In this sample, this clonotype is medium-sized. The chain uses TRBV27 and TRBJ2-5; tentative D call: TRBD2 (6 bases). This CDR3 region has 15 residues. V dropped 0 bases and J dropped 2 bases, with 10 bases sitting between them. The germline gives CDR1 MNHEY, CDR2 SMNVEV (reference sequence). The CDR3 DNA follows: TGTGCCAGCAGTTTATCCTTCGGGGGTCAAGAGACCCAGTACTTC. It codes for CASSLSFGGQETQYF.

This clonotype was detected a few times. The CDR3 loop reads CASSYSRQGNSPLHF. In nucleotides, the CDR3 is TGTGCCAGCAGTTACTCCAGACAGGGTAATTCACCCCTCCACTTT. This chain links TRBV6-6 with TRBJ1-6; TRBD1 matches 7 bases. CDR3 size: 15 residues. The J segment lost 6 bases and the V segment lost 0 bases, leaving 2 bases of the junction unmatched. Germline CDR1 is MNHNY and CDR2 is SVGAGI (reference sequence).

The sample holds many counts of this clonotype. This sequence joins TRBV11-2 and TRBJ2-7; D possibly corresponds to TRBD2 (6 bases). Germline CDR1 and CDR2: SGHAT and FQNNGV. Trimming stripped 4 bases from V and 3 bases from J, with 25 bases between. CDR3 length: 18 residues. CDR3 region: CASSSINRDLGKGYEQYF. The CDR3 region has the DNA TGTGCCAGCAGCTCCATTAATCGGGACTTGGGTAAGGGCTACGAGCAGTACTTC.

About this clonotype itself: A much larger clone differs from this one at a single base, so this may be a read error. This chain links TRBV29-1 with TRBJ2-5; D perhaps matches TRBD1 (5 bases). The CDR3 covers 13 residues. Germline V gene sequence: CDR1 SQVTM, CDR2 ANQGSEA. Written as DNA, the CDR3 is TGCAGCGCTGAAAGGGCAGGCGTAGGGGCCCAGTACTTC. It translates to CSAERAGVGAQYF.

This clonotype was counted at least ten times. The chain links TRBV7-9 to TRBJ1-6, with 7 bases fitting TRBD1. This CDR3 has 15 amino acids. V lost 6 bases, J lost 8 bases, and 10 bases stayed unmatched. The germline V gene has CDR1 SEHNR and CDR2 FQNEAQ (reference sequence). In DNA form, the CDR3 reads TGTGCCAGCAGAAGAGGGACAGACCTTGATTCACCCCTCCACTTT. Protein sequence: CASRRGTDLDSPLHF.

The sample holds many counts of this clonotype. CDR3 region: CASSTGTGSSYEQYF. The CDR3 DNA reads as TGTGCCAGCTCAACCGGGACGGGCAGCTCCTACGAGCAGTACTTC. This chain uses TRBV18 with TRBJ2-7; the D gene could be TRBD1 or TRBD2 (5 bases each). Trimming stripped 5 bases from V and 0 bases from J, with 14 bases between. Per the germline V gene, CDR1 is KGHSH and CDR2 is LQKENI. This CDR3 comprises 15 residues.

The chain recombines TRBV11-2 with TRBJ2-7; the match to TRBD1 covers 11 bases. V was clipped by 1 base and J by 5 bases; unmatched bases: 4. Per germline, CDR1 SGHAT and CDR2 FQNNGV. The CDR3 loop spans 15 amino acids. CDR3 coding DNA: TGTGCCAGCAGCTTAGCGGGACAGGGGGGGAACGAGCAGTACTTC. Its protein product is CASSLAGQGGNEQYF.

In this sample, this clonotype turned up many times. The rearrangement uses TRBV6-5 and TRBJ2-5; 10 bases map to TRBD2. Germline V lookup: CDR1 MNHEY, CDR2 SVGAGI. This CDR3 is built from 16 residues. Unmatched junction bases numbered 8, after V lost 5 bases and J lost 2 bases. Written as DNA, the CDR3 is TGTGCCAGCAGTACCGAAGCGGGGGGGTGGCAAGAGACCCAGTACTTC. Encoded protein: CASSTEAGGWQETQYF.

This clonotype was seen repeatedly, ten times or more. The chain couples TRBV6-5 to TRBJ1-4; TRBD1 matches 7 bases. V shed 5 bases and J 7 bases; nucleotides not matched to a gene: 7. The germline CDR1 and CDR2 sequences are MNHEY and SVGAGI. This CDR3 has 14 amino acids. Written as DNA, the CDR3 is TGTGCCAGCAGTACAGGGGCAGGCGGTGAAAAACTGTTTTTT. Its translation: CASSTGAGGEKLFF.

This clonotype was seen a few times. V gene TRBV20-1 combines with J gene TRBJ2-1; D perhaps matches TRBD2 (6 bases). The CDR3 is 14 amino acids. Germline CDR1 DFQATT, CDR2 SNEGSKA (reference sequence). V was shortened by 1 base and J by 4 bases, with 11 bases between the two germline ends. CDR3 sequence reads: CSARVAGLYNEQFF. CDR3 sequence (DNA): TGCAGTGCTAGAGTCGCGGGGCTTTACAATGAGCAGTTCTTC.

This clonotype has ten or more counts. J is TRBJ2-1 and V is TRBV3-1; D is undetermined. V gave up 6 bases and J gave up 8 bases, with 11 bases separating them. The CDR3 loop spans 12 amino acids. The germline V gene encodes CDR1 LGHDT and CDR2 YNNKEL (reference sequence). CDR3 loop: CASRREGHEQFF. The CDR3 bases are TGTGCCAGCAGGCGCGAAGGGCATGAGCAGTTCTTC.

V and J are TRBV9 and TRBJ2-1, with 8 positions matching TRBD1. Looked up from germline, CDR1 is SGDLS and CDR2 is YYNGEE. The CDR3 runs to 14 residues. V lost 6 bases to trimming and J lost 2 bases; unmatched junction nucleotides: 4. In DNA, the CDR3 is TGTGCCAGCAACCCGGGACAGGCCTACAATGAGCAGTTCTTC. It translates to CASNPGQAYNEQFF.

The rearrangement uses TRBV7-6 and TRBJ2-7, with 8 bases that match TRBD1. The CDR3 runs to 16 residues. Germline V gene lookup returns CDR1 SGHVS and CDR2 FNYEAQ. The V segment lost 1 base and the J segment 3 bases; nucleotides outside the gene matches: 8. The CDR3 sequence is CASSLGTGSGYYEQYF. DNA of the CDR3: TGTGCCAGCAGCTTAGGGACAGGGTCAGGGTACTACGAGCAGTACTTC.

This clonotype has more than one count but fewer than ten. The chain combines TRBV6-5 with TRBJ2-7, with 7 bases aligning to TRBD1. Germline trimming cut 6 bases from V and 5 bases from J; bases unmatched to any gene: 10. This CDR3 is built from 14 residues. Germline V CDR1 and CDR2: MNHEY, SVGAGI. The CDR3 coding sequence is TGTGCCAGCAGCCGGGACAGTAATCAAGACGAGCAGTACTTC. This sequence encodes CASSRDSNQDEQYF.